This T cell receptor beta chain came from a study of blood T cell repertoires in COVID-19. Authors' processing steps: By means of reference gene primer amplification, nucleated cell counts were estimated. Clones were read by immunoSEQ multiplex PCR, and TCRdb kept only the in-frame ones, dropping some. V, J and clone size are those of that table, while D and trimming were read from the DNA. Here the sample spans over 20,000 clones, more than 65% being singletons. Germline assignment: CDR1 MDHEN and CDR2 SYDVKM. With 7 bases clipped from V and 5 bases from J, the junction kept 7 bases outside the gene matches. There are 14 residues in the CDR3.

The origin of this receptor is a man aged 50 to 60 with active or convalescent COVID-19. Sequencing used peripheral blood. V is TRBV28 and J is TRBJ2-1; 8 bases are a match to TRBD2. The CDR3 DNA follows: TGTGCCAGCAATATAGCGGGACTTCACAATGAGCAGTTCTTC. Translated: CASNIAGLHNEQFF.